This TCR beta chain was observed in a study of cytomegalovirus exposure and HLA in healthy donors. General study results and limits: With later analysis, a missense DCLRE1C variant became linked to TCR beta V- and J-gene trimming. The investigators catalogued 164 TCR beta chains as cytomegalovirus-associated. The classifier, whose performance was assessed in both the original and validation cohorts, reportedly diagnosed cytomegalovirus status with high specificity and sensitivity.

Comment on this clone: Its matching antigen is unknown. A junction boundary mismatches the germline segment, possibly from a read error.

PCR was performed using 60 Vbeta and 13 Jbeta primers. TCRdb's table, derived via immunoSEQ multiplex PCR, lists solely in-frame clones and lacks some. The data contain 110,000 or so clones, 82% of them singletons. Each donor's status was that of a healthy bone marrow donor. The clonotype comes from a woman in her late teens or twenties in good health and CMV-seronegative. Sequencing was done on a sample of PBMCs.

CDR3 residues: CASSLRQGLVF. The DNA for the CDR3 is TGTGCCAGCAGTCTTCGACAGGGCTTAGTCTTC. The rearrangement joins TRBV6-1 to TRBJ2-7; 7 bases fit TRBD1. Germline CDR1 and CDR2: MNHNS and SASEGT. The CDR3 extends over 11 amino acids.